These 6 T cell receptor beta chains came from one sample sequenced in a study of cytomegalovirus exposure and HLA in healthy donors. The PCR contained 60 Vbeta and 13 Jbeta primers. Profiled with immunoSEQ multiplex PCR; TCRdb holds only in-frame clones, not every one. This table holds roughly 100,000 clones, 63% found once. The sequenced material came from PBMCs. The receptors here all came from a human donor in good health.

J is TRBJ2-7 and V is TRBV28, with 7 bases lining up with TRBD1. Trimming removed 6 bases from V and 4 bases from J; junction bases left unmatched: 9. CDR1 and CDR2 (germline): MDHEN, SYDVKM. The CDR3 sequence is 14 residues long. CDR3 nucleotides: TGTGCCAGCAGCCACCGGGACAGTGCTTACGAGCAGTACTTC. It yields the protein CASSHRDSAYEQYF. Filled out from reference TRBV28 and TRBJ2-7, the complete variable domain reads DVKVTQSSRYLVKRTGEKVFLECVQDMDHENMFWYRQDPGLGLRLIYFSYDVKMKEKGDIPEGYSVSREKKERFSLILESASTNQTSMYLCASSHRDSAYEQYFGPGTRLTVT.

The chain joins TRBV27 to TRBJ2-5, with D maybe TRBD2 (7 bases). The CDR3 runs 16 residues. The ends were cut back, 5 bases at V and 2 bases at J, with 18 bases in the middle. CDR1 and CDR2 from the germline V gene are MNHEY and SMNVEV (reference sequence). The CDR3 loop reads CASSPMQGRGQETQYF. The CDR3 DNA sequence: TGTGCCAGCAGTCCAATGCAGGGGAGGGGACAAGAGACCCAGTACTTC.

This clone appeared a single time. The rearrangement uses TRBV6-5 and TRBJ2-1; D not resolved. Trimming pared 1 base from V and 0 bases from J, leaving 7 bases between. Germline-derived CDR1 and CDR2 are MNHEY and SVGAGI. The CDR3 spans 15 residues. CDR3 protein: CASSYLPSSYNEQFF. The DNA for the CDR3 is TGTGCCAGCAGTTACTTGCCGAGCTCCTACAATGAGCAGTTCTTC.

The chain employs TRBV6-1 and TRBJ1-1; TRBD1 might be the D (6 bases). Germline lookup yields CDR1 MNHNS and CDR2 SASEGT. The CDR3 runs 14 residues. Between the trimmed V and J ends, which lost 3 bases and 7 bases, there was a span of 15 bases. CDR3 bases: TGTGCCAGCAGTGACCGGAATGGACAGAATGAAGCTTTCTTT. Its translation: CASSDRNGQNEAFF.

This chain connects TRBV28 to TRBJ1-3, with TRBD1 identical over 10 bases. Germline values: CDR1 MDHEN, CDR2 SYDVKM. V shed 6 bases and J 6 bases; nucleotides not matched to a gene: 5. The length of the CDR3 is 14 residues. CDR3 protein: CASSPGTGENTIYF. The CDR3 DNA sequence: TGTGCCAGCAGCCCTGGGACAGGGGAAAACACCATATATTTT.

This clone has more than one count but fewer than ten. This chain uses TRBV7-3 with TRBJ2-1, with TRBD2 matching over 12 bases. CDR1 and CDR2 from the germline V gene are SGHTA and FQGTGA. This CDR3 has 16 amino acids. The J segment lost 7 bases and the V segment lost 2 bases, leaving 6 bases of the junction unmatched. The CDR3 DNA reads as TGTGCCAGCAGCTTAGGCAGACTAGCGGGAGTAAATGAGCAGTTCTTC. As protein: CASSLGRLAGVNEQFF.